Presented here are 9 T cell receptor beta chains from one specimen sequenced in a study of PD-1 and CTLA-4 blockade in melanoma. Sequenced by immunoSEQ multiplex PCR; TCRdb stores in-frame clones only, minus some. Counted here are 9,000 to 13,000 clones, around 82% occurring once; the ten biggest clones make up around a third. The sequences come from CD8+ T cells from peripheral blood, collected from a patient given anti-PD-1 treatment. These receptors all come from a human donor with melanoma.

The chain recombines TRBV30 with TRBJ1-2, with D maybe TRBD1 (6 bases). The CDR3 runs 13 residues. Germline-derived CDR1 and CDR2 are GTSNPN and SVGIG (reference sequence). Trimming took 4 bases from V and 4 from J, leaving 13 bases between them. CDR3 coding DNA: TGTGCCTGGAACACCGGGACACTCTATGGCTACACCTTC. Translation: CAWNTGTLYGYTF.

The V call is TRBV19, the J call TRBJ2-7, with D tentatively TRBD1 (6 bases). Trimming pared 1 base from V and 3 bases from J, leaving 7 bases between. The germline gives CDR1 LNHDA, CDR2 SQIVND (reference sequence). The CDR3 is 13 amino acids. In nucleotides, the CDR3 is TGTGCCAGTAGTATAGGAGGGGGCTACGAGCAGTACTTC. This sequence encodes CASSIGGGYEQYF.

V usage is TRBV5-4 and J usage is TRBJ2-1; maybe TRBD1 (6 bases). This CDR3 comprises 14 residues. Trimming removed 0 bases at V and 7 bases at J, with 11 bases between. The germline V gene encodes CDR1 SGHNT and CDR2 YYREEE (reference sequence). In DNA form, the CDR3 reads TGTGCCAGCAGCTTGGAGGGACAACATAATGAGCAGTTCTTC. Translation: CASSLEGQHNEQFF.

The table lists this clone with a count of one. The gene calls are TRBV24-1 and TRBJ2-5; D remains unclear. With 2 bases removed from V and 5 bases from J, the gap between germline ends came to 5 bases. CDR1 is KGHDR, CDR2 SFDVKD, per germline. The CDR3 runs 12 residues. As DNA, the CDR3 is TGTGCCACCAGTGATTACATGGAGACCCAGTACTTC. As protein: CATSDYMETQYF.

The V and J genes are TRBV9 and TRBJ2-2; D gene ambiguous. Germline V gene sequence: CDR1 SGDLS, CDR2 YYNGEE. V lost 4 bases and J lost 5, with 9 bases in between. This CDR3 spans 13 amino acids. The CDR3 sequence is CASSLHPTGELFF. The CDR3 coding sequence is TGTGCCAGCAGCTTACACCCTACCGGGGAGCTGTTTTTT.

The V and J genes are TRBV11-1 and TRBJ2-7; D is tentatively TRBD1 or TRBD2 (5 bases each). Germline CDR1 is SGHAT and CDR2 is FQDESV (reference sequence). The germline V and J ends were trimmed by 5 bases and 0 bases, with 11 bases remaining between them. This CDR3 region has 14 residues. CDR3 nucleotides: TGTGCCAGCAGCCATGCCGGGGCCTCCTACGAGCAGTACTTC. As protein: CASSHAGASYEQYF. The whole variable domain, filled in from reference TRBV11-1 and TRBJ2-7, reads EAEVAQSPRYKITEKSQAVAFWCDPISGHATLYWYRQILGQGPELLVQFQDESVVDDSQLPKDRFSAERLKGVDSTLKIQPAELGDSAMYLCASSHAGASYEQYFGPGTRLTVT.

The genes are TRBV5-4 and TRBJ2-6; D might be TRBD1 or TRBD2, each matching 6 bases. Trimming pared 2 bases from V and 1 base from J, leaving 13 bases between. Per the germline V gene, CDR1 is SGHNT and CDR2 is YYREEE (reference sequence). The CDR3 extends over 17 amino acids. CDR3 amino acids: CASSFLGGLSGANVLTF. The CDR3, as DNA: TGTGCCAGCAGCTTCCTAGGGGGACTGTCTGGGGCCAACGTCCTGACTTTC.

This rearrangement joins TRBV30 to TRBJ1-1; D remains ambiguous. From germline, CDR1 is GTSNPN and CDR2 SVGIG (reference sequence). The V and J ends lost 4 bases and 4 bases respectively, with 7 bases between them. This CDR3 has 11 residues. CDR3 nucleotides: TGTGCCTGGATCCGTAGCACTGAAGCTTTCTTT. Translation: CAWIRSTEAFF.

In this sample, this clone turned up once. This chain connects TRBV18 to TRBJ2-2; 8 bases align to TRBD1. V was clipped by 0 bases and J by 5 bases; unmatched bases: 5. CDR3 size: 16 residues. CDR1 KGHSH and CDR2 LQKENI come from the germline V gene. CDR3 sequence reads: CASSPPDRAGTGELFF. DNA for the CDR3: TGTGCCAGCTCACCACCGGACAGGGCTGGTACCGGGGAGCTGTTTTTT.